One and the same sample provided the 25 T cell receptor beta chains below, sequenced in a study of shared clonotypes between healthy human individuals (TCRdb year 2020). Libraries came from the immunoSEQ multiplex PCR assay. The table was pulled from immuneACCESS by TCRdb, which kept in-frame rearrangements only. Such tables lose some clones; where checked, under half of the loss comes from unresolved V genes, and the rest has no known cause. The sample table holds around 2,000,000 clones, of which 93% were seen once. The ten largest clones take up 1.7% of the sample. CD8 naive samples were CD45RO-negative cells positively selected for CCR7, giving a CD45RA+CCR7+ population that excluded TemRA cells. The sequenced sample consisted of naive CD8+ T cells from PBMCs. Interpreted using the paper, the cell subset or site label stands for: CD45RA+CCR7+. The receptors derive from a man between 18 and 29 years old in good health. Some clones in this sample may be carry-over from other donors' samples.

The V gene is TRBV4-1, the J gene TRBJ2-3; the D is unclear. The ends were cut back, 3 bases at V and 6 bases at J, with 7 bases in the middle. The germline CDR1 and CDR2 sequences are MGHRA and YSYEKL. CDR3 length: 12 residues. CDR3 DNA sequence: TGCGCCAGCAGCCATCCGGACGATACGCAGTATTTT. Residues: CASSHPDDTQYF.

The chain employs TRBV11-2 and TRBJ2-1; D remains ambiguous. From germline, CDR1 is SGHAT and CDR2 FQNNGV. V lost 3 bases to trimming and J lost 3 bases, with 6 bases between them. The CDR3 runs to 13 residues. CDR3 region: CASSFSVYNEQFF. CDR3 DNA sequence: TGTGCCAGCAGCTTTTCAGTCTACAATGAGCAGTTCTTC.

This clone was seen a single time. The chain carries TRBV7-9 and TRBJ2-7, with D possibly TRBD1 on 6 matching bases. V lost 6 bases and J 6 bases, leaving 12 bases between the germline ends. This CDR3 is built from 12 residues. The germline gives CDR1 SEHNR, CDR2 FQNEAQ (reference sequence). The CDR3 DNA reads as TGTGCCAGCAGTTATACAGGGACCGAGCAGTACTTC. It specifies CASSYTGTEQYF. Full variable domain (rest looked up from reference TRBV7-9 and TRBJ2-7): DTGVSQNPRHKITKRGQNVTFRCDPISEHNRLYWYRQTLGQGPEFLTYFQNEAQLEKSRLLSDRFSAERPKGSFSTLEIQRTEQGDSAMYLCASSYTGTEQYFGPGTRLTVT.

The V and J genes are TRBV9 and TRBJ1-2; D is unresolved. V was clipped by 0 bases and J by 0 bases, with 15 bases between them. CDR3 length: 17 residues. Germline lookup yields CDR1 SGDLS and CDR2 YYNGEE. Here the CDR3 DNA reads TGTGCCAGCAGCGTAGATTCGGCGCAGCCTCCTAACTATGGCTACACCTTC. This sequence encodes CASSVDSAQPPNYGYTF.

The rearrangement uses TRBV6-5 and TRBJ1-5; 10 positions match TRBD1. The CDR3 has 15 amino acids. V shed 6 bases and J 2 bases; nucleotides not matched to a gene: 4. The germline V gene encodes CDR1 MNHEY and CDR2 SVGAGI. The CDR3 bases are TGTGCCAGCAGCCTCGGGACAGGGGGCAATCAGCCCCAGCATTTT. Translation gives CASSLGTGGNQPQHF.

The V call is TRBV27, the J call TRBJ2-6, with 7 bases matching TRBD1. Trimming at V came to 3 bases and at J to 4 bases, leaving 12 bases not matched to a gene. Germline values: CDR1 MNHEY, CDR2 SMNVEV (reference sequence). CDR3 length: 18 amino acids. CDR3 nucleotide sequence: TGTGCCAGCAGTTTGAACGAGGCAGGGGGAGAGGGGGCCAACGTCCTGACTTTC. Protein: CASSLNEAGGEGANVLTF.

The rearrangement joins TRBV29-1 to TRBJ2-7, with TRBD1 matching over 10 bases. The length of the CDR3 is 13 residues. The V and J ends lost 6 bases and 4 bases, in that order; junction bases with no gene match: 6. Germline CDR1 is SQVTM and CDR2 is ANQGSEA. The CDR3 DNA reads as TGCAGCGTCCCGGGACAGGGGTTTTACGAGCAGTACTTC. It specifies CSVPGQGFYEQYF.

The CDR3 loop is CASSDPTGGSNQPQHF. The CDR3 coding sequence is TGTGCCAGCAGTGATCCCACAGGGGGTAGCAATCAGCCCCAGCATTTT. The J gene is TRBJ1-5, the V gene TRBV6-1; TRBD1 matches 8 bases. Germline CDR1 and CDR2: MNHNS and SASEGT. Trimming removed 3 bases from V and 0 bases from J; junction bases left unmatched: 4. The CDR3 covers 16 residues.

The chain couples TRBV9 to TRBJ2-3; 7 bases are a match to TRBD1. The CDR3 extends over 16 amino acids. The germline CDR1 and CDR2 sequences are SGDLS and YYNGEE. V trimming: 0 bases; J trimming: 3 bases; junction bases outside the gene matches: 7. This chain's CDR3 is CASSVVQKGATDTQYF. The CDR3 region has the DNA TGTGCCAGCAGCGTAGTTCAGAAGGGGGCGACAGATACGCAGTATTTT.

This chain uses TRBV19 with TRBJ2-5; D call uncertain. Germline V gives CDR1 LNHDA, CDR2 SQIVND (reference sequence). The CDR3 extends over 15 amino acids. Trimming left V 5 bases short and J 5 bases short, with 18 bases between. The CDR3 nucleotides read TGTGCCAGTAGTCCCCTCCAGGCCAACTGGGAGACCCAGTACTTC. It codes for CASSPLQANWETQYF.

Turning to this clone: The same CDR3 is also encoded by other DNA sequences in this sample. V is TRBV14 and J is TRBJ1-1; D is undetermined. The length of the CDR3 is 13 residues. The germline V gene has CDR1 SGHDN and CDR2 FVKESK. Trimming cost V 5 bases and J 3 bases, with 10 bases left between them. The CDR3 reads CASSLVGYTEAFF. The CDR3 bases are TGTGCCAGCAGCTTAGTCGGATACACTGAAGCTTTCTTT.

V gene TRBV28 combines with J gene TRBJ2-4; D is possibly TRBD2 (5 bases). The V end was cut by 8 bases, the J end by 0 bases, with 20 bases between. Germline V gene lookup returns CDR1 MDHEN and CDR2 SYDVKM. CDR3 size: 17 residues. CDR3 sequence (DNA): TGTGCCAGCCTGTCCCGCGGGTCCGTAGTAGCCAAAAACATTCAGTACTTC. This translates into CASLSRGSVVAKNIQYF. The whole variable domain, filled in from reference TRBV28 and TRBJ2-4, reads DVKVTQSSRYLVKRTGEKVFLECVQDMDHENMFWYRQDPGLGLRLIYFSYDVKMKEKGDIPEGYSVSREKKERFSLILESASTNQTSMYLCASLSRGSVVAKNIQYFGAGTRLSVL.

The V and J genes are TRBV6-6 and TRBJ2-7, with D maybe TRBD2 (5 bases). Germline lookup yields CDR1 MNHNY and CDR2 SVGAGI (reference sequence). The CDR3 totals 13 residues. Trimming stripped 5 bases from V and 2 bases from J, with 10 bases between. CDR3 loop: CASSVGAAYEQYF. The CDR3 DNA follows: TGTGCCAGCAGTGTAGGAGCGGCCTACGAGCAGTACTTC.

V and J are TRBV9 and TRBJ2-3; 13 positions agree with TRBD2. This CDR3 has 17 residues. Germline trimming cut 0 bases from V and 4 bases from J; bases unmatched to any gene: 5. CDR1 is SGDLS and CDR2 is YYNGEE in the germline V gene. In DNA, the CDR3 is TGTGCCAGCAGCGTAGGAACTAGCGGGAGGGGGGCAGATACGCAGTATTTT. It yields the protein CASSVGTSGRGADTQYF.

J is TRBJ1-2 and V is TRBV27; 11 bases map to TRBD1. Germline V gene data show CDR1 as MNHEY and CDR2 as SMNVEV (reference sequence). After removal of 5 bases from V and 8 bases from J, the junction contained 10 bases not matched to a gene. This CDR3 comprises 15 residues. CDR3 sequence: CASSTRGQGAGGYTF. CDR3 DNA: TGTGCCAGCAGTACGCGAGGACAGGGGGCGGGAGGCTACACCTTC.

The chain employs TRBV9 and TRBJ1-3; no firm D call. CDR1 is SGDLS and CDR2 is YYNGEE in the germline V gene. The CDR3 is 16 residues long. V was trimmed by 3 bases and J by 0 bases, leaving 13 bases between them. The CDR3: CASSAYSSGSGNTIYF. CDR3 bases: TGTGCCAGCAGCGCTTATTCTAGCGGCTCTGGAAACACCATATATTTT.

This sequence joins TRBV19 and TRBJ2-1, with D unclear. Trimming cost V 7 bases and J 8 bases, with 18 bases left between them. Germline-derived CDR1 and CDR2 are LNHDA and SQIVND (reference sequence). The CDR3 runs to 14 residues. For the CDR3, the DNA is TGTGCCAGTACCACATACGGTCCGGGCGATGAGCAGTTCTTC. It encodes CASTTYGPGDEQFF.

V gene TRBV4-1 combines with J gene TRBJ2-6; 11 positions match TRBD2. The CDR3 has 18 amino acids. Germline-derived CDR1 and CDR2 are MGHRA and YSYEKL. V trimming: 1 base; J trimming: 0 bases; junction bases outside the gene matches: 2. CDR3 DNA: TGCGCCAGCAGCCAAGTACTAGCGGGAGTCTCTGGGGCCAACGTCCTGACTTTC. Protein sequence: CASSQVLAGVSGANVLTF.

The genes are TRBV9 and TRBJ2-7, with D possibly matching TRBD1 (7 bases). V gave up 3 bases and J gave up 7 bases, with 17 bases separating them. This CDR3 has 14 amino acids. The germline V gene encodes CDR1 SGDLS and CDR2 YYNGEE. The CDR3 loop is CASSGGGGLREQYF. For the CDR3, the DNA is TGTGCCAGCAGCGGAGGAGGGGGCTTAAGGGAGCAGTACTTC.

CDR3 sequence reads: CASSVSGSPRGDEQYF. The CDR3 DNA sequence: TGTGCCAGCAGCGTATCAGGTAGCCCTCGAGGCGACGAGCAGTACTTC. The chain joins TRBV9 to TRBJ2-7; no clear D. Germline CDR1 SGDLS, CDR2 YYNGEE. V shed 1 base and J shed 5 bases, with 19 bases lying between them. The CDR3 runs 16 residues.

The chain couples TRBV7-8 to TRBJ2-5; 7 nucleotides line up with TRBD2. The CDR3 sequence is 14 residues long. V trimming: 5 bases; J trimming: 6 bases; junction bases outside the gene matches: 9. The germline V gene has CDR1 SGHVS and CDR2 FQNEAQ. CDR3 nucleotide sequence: TGTGCCAGCAGCCCGGGAGGCAGGGCAAAGACCCAGTACTTC. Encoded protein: CASSPGGRAKTQYF.

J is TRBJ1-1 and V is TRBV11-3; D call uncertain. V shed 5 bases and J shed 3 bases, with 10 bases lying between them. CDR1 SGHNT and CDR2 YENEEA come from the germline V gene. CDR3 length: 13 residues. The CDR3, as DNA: TGTGCCAGCAGCGTCGGACGGTACACTGAAGCTTTCTTT. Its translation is CASSVGRYTEAFF.

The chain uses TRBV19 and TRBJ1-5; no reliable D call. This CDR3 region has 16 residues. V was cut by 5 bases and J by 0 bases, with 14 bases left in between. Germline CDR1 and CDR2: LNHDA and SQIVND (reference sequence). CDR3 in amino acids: CASSSGGPRSNQPQHF. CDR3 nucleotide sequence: TGTGCCAGTAGTTCGGGAGGGCCCCGTAGCAATCAGCCCCAGCATTTT.

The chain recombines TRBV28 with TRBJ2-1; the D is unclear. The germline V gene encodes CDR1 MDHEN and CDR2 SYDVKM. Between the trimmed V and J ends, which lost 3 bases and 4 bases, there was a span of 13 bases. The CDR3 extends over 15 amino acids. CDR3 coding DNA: TGTGCCAGCAGTTTTAGTAGCAGCTATTACAATGAGCAGTTCTTC. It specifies CASSFSSSYYNEQFF.

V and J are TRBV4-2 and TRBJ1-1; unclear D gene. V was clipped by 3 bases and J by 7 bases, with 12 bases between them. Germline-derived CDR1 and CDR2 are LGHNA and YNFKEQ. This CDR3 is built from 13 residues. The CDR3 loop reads CASSHGPRIEAFF. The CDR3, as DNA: TGTGCCAGCAGCCACGGACCTAGAATTGAAGCTTTCTTT.